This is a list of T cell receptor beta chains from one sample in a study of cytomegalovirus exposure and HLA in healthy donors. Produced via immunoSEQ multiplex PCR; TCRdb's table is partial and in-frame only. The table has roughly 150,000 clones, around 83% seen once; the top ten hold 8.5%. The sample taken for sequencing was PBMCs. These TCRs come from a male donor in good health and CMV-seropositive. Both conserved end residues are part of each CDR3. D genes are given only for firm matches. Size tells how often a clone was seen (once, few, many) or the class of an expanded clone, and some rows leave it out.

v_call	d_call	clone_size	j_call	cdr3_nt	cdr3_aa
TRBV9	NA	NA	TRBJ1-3	TGTGCCAGCAGCGGCGGCGGAAGCTCTGGAAACACCATATATTTT	CASSGGGSSGNTIYF
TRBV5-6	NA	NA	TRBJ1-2	TGTGCCAGCAGCTTGCGGAGGAGCTCCTATGGCTACACCTTC	CASSLRRSSYGYTF
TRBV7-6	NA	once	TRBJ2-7	TGTGCCAGCAGCGAAATAGCCGCAGCTTACGAGCAGTACTTC	CASSEIAAAYEQYF
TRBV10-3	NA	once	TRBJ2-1	TGTGCCATCAGAACCCGGGACACATCTCGCGTTGAGCAGTTCTTC	CAIRTRDTSRVEQFF
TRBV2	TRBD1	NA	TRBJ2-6	TGTGCCAGCAGTGCTCAAGGACAGGGGTGGGGGGCCAACGGCCTGACTTTC	CASSAQGQGWGANGLTF
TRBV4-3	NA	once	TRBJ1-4	TGCGCCAGCAGCCAAGATTCTCTAGTTAATAATGAAAAACTGTTTTTT	CASSQDSLVNNEKLFF
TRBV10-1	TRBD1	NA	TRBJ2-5	TGCGCCAGCAGCAGACAGGGGAAGGGGGAGACCCAGTACTTC	CASSRQGKGETQYF
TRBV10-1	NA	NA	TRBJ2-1	TGCGCCAGCACCCCGGGGGGCACTAACAATGAGCAGTTCTTC	CASTPGGTNNEQFF
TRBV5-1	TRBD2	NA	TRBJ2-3	TGCGCCAGCAGCAGTAGCGGGGTGGGCACAGATACGCAGTATTTT	CASSSSGVGTDTQYF
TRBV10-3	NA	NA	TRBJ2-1	TGTGCCATCAGTGAGACTGCGAATGAGCAGTTCTTC	CAISETANEQFF
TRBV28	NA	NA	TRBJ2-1	TGTGCCAGCAGTTTAGCGCACCCAATCAATGAGCAGTTCTTC	CASSLAHPINEQFF
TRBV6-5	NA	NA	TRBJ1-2	TGTGCCAGCAGTTATCAGACAGACACCTATGGCTACACCTTC	CASSYQTDTYGYTF
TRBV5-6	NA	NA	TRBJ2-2	TGTGCCAGCAGCTTGGCGAGTCCTACCGGGGAGCTGTTTTTT	CASSLASPTGELFF
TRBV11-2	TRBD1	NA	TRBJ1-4	TGTGCCAGCAGCGCAAGGACAGGGGGCGCGAATGAAAAACTGTTTTTT	CASSARTGGANEKLFF
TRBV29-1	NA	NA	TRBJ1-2	TGCAGCGTTACCGGTTTTGGCTACACCTTC	CSVTGFGYTF
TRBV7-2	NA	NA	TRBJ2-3	TGTGCCAGCAGCTTAGGCCAGGGATTGAATTTT	CASSLGQGLNF
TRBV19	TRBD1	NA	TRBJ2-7	TGTGCCAGTAGCCAGGACAGGGGGTTTGAGCAGTACTTC	CASSQDRGFEQYF
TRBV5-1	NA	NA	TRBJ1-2	TGCGCCAGCAGCTTGGGGCAGAACTATGGCTACACCTTC	CASSLGQNYGYTF
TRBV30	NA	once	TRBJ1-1	TGTGCCTGGAGTACCCAGGGCGACACTGAAGCTTTCTTT	CAWSTQGDTEAFF
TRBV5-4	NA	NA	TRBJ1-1	TGTGCCAGCAGCCCCCCGACAGCGAAGGAAACTGAAGCTTTCTTT	CASSPPTAKETEAFF
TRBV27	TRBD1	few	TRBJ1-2	TGTGCCAGCCGGAGAGGACAGGAGAACTATGGCTACACCTTC	CASRRGQENYGYTF
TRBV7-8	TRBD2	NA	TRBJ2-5	TGTGCCAGCAGCTTAAGCCCCCCTCGGGACTATCAGTACTTC	CASSLSPPRDYQYF
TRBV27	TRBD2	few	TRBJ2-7	TGTGCCAGCAGTTTACAAGGGACTAGTGGCTCCTACGAGCAGTACTTC	CASSLQGTSGSYEQYF
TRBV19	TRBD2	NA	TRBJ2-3	TGTGCCAGTAGTATGAGCGGGGGGGCTGGTGATACGCAGTATTTT	CASSMSGGAGDTQYF
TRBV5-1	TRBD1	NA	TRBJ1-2	TGCGCCAGCAGCAGGACAGGGGCTAACTATGGCTACACCTTC	CASSRTGANYGYTF
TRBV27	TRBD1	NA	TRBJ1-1	TGTGCCAGCACCCTACGCGGACAGGGGAGTTGGACTGAAGCTTTCTTT	CASTLRGQGSWTEAFF
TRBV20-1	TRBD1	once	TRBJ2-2	TGCAGTGCTAGGCATGACAGGGGGCTGTTTTTT	CSARHDRGLFF
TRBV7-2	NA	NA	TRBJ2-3	TGTGCCAGCAGCTTAGGGGCGGGGCAGGCAGATACGCAGTATTTT	CASSLGAGQADTQYF
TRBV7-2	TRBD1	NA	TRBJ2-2	TGTGCCAGCAGCTCTGGACAGGGAGGCACCGGGGAGCTGTTTTTT	CASSSGQGGTGELFF
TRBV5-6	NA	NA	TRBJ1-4	TGTGCCAGCAGCTTTTTTTCGGCGGGGGTTAATGAAAAACTGTTTTTT	CASSFFSAGVNEKLFF
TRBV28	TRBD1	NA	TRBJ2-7	TGTGCCAGCAGTCAGCTCCGGGACAGGGTGGGTGAGCAGTACTTC	CASSQLRDRVGEQYF
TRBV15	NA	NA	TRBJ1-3	TGTGCCACCAGCAGAGATCCACGGAGCTCTGGAAACACCATATATTTT	CATSRDPRSSGNTIYF
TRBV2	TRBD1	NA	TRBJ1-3	TGTGCCAGCAGTGAGGACAGGGGGCCTGGAAACACCATATATTTT	CASSEDRGPGNTIYF
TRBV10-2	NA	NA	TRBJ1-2	TGCGCCAGCAGTGAGTCGAACGGACACCCTAACTATGGCTACACCTTC	CASSESNGHPNYGYTF
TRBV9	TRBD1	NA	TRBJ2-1	TGTGCCAGCAGCGTAGAAGCACAGGGGACCAATGAGCAGTTCTTC	CASSVEAQGTNEQFF
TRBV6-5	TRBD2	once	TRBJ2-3	TGTGCCAGCAGTTACTCGATCCTAGCGGGCACAGATACGCAGTATTTT	CASSYSILAGTDTQYF
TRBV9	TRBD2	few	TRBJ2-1	TGTGCCAGCAGCGTAGAGGGCGGGAGGGGCAATGAGCAGTTCTTC	CASSVEGGRGNEQFF
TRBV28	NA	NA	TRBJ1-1	TGTGCCAGCTACCGTAATTCGGGTAACACTGAAGCTTTCTTT	CASYRNSGNTEAFF
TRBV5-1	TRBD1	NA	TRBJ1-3	TGCGCCAGCAGCACCGGACAGGGGAACACCATATATTTT	CASSTGQGNTIYF